This record covers a single TCR beta chain. This sample was taken from a study of immune evolution from preneoplasia to lung adenocarcinoma. H&E slides confirmed each diagnosis, reviewed by two pathologists independently. CDR1 and CDR2 (germline): SGHRS, YFSETQ. With 4 bases clipped from V and 4 bases from J, the junction kept 5 bases outside the gene matches. The CDR3 has 15 residues. The protocol was immunoSEQ multiplex PCR, while the TCRdb copy is restricted to in-frame clones and leaves out a portion. The repertoire includes tens of thousands of clones, roughly 80% of them detected once, and approximately 4.8% sits in the top ten.

The TCR originated in a person in their sixties or seventies with lung adenocarcinoma. The V call is TRBV5-1, the J call TRBJ1-2; 12 bases match TRBD1. Sequences were obtained from FFPE invasive lung adenocarcinoma tissue. The CDR3 nucleotides read TGCGCCAGCAGCCCACGGGACAGGGGGCCCTATGGCTACACCTTC. It yields the protein CASSPRDRGPYGYTF.